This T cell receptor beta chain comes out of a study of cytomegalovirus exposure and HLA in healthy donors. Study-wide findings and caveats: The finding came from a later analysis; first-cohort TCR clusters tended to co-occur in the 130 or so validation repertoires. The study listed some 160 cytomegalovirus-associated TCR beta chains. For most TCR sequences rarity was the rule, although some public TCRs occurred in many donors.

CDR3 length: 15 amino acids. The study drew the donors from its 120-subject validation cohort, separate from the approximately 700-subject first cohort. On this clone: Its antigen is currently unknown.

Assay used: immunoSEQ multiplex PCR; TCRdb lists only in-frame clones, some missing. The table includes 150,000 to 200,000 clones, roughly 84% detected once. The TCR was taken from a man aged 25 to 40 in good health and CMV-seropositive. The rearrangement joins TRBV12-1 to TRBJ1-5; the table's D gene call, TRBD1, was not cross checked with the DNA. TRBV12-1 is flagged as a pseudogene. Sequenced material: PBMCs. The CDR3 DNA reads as TGTGCCAGCAGCGCCCGAGACAGGGGGCTCCAGCCCCAGCATTTT. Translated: CASSARDRGLQPQHF.